This entry is about one T cell receptor beta chain. Deletions cut 4 bases from V and 4 bases from J, with 12 bases between. The CDR3 consists of 15 residues. Germline V lookup: CDR1 SGHNT, CDR2 YYREEE (reference sequence). This specimen comes from a study of blood T cell repertoires in COVID-19. Study at large: Donors in the United States, Italy and Spain gave samples during acute or convalescent COVID-19. PBMCs, B-cell-depleted T cells, or T cells provided the cDNA or gDNA that made up the material.

The participants were between about 18 and 90 years old and came from some 23 US areas. Study processing details: The assay estimated nucleated cells by amplifying reference gene primers. TCRdb keeps only in-frame clones here, not all; method: immunoSEQ multiplex PCR. Clonal size and the V and J genes are those of that table, whereas D and trimming came from the DNA. Here the sample spans around 450,000 clones, 70% to 90% being singletons. This TCR came from a woman aged 18-35 years with acute COVID-19. The chain employs TRBV5-4 and TRBJ1-6; TRBD1 might be the D (6 bases). The sample taken for sequencing was PBMCs or T cells enriched from blood (not recorded which). The CDR3 DNA follows: TGTGCCAGCAGCCCGGACAGCGAGTATAATTCACCCCTCCACTTT. As protein: CASSPDSEYNSPLHF.